A selection of T cell receptor beta chains follows, all from one sample in a study of immune evolution from preneoplasia to lung adenocarcinoma. Sequencing used immunoSEQ multiplex PCR; TCRdb keeps in-frame clones, though not all of them. This sample yields under 3,500 clones, of which under 90% are seen a single time; approximately 11% belongs to the top ten. The specimen was FFPE adjacent normal lung tissue. The receptor source for this set is a person aged 60 to 85 with lung adenocarcinoma. The conserved cysteine and the conserved F or W are not part of the CDR3 here. Fields, in order: V gene, CDR3 protein.

TRBV2	ASRYSGFSGEQY
TRBV6-5	ASSYLETGELF
TRBV18	ASSLSPGQGWEQY
TRBV9	ASSPGTGGSYEQY
TRBV9	ASSGGQPHGYT
TRBV2	ASSARHNSPLH
TRBV5-4	ASSFSGIAGRNDEQF
TRBV7-6	ASSSGPQETQY
TRBV5-1	ASSQVGESYEQY
TRBV6-6	ASSFGPETQY
TRBV6-5	ASGGTGALYGYT
TRBV11-2	ASSLLATDPTNYGYT
TRBV7-3	ASSLIAGGWLYEQY
TRBV30	AWIRLNTEAF
TRBV5-1	ASSLEGTGNEKLF
TRBV9	ASSATGHWRGTEAF
TRBV28	ASSPSGQGTEQY
TRBV7-2	ASSFSSTYEQY
TRBV5-1	SSSGGVGNYEQY
TRBV9	ASSVASVNNEQF
TRBV2	ASSDFGGFNQPQH
TRBV6-1	ASSELGSSYNSPLH
TRBV28	ASGFRGADYEQY
TRBV6-5	ASHKNQGNTEAF
TRBV4-1	ASSQVYSSSEAF
TRBV4-2	ASSQEGSSGYQETQY
TRBV5-6	ASFYRGFGPYNEQF
TRBV11-3	ASSQKVRASQAKNIQY
TRBV5-6	ASSLDGGRNEQY
TRBV10-3	AISPMTGGGNTIY
TRBV7-9	ASSPGQLPDNEQF
TRBV7-9	ASSSGQGGEKLF
TRBV5-1	SSRFGGDVTGELF
TRBV18	ASSPGQESEQY
TRBV4-1	ASSQDRNREGNTQY
TRBV27	ASIAEPSGAHEQF
TRBV5-1	ASRKDRPVGYT
TRBV11-1	ASSLDWGGYDYEQY
TRBV11-3	ASSLDPSRNEQY
TRBV10-3	AISGQGGAGELF
TRBV12-5	ASGLAGFNEQF
TRBV29-1	SSESEGWGNTIY
TRBV7-9	ASSASSNTGELF
TRBV28	ASSFPGEGRRETQY
TRBV4-1	ASSQDGQEEKLF
TRBV6-5	ASSRQVAGTEAF
TRBV5-6	ASSLQGGPFGNTIY
TRBV7-2	ASSPGTSGYEQY
TRBV19	ASSTEQLTDTQY